Reported below is one T cell receptor (beta chain). Its antigen is still unknown. The germline V gene has CDR1 MNHEY and CDR2 SVGEGT. V was trimmed by 2 bases and J by 3 bases, leaving 8 bases between them. The CDR3 is 13 residues long. The sample is drawn from a study of response to subunit inactivated influenza vaccine. The study, taken as a whole, reports: That few new T cells are recruited by each seasonal influenza vaccination was the authors' suggestion.

TCRdb fed the RT-PCR reads into MiXCR, producing one record per CDR3 protein. Of about 830,000 distinct CDR3 sequences in the sample, around a sixth are singletons; the top ten hold approximately 11%. This sample comprised PBMCs from blood, obtained around 5 days after vaccination. This TCR was sampled from a man over 45 who received an inactivated influenza vaccine. The rearrangement links TRBV6-2 or TRBV6-3 to TRBJ2-7; the D is unclear. DNA of the CDR3: TGTGCCAGCAGTTACCTCCACAGCTACGAGCAGTACTTC. This sequence encodes CASSYLHSYEQYF.